This TCR beta chain is from a study of response to subunit inactivated influenza vaccine. Whole-study findings and limits: That few new T cells are recruited by each seasonal influenza vaccination was the authors' suggestion.

Germline CDR1 is SGHRS and CDR2 is YFSETQ. With 0 bases removed from V and 0 bases from J, the gap between germline ends came to 8 bases. The CDR3 loop spans 15 amino acids. This clonotype was seen repeatedly, ten times or more. Antigen: not known. TCRdb reprocessed the RT-PCR reads via MiXCR and lists one record per CDR3 protein. The top ten clones hold 3% to 3.5% of a sample with around 530,000 distinct CDR3 sequences, approximately 15% of them seen once. The source material was CD4+ T cells sorted from PBMCs, sampled less than 25 months after vaccination. The chain links TRBV5-1 to TRBJ2-3; no firm D call. The sequence came from a man aged 50 to 69 who received an inactivated influenza vaccine. In nucleotides, the CDR3 is TGCGCCAGCAGCTTGGCAAGAGCCAGCACAGATACGCAGTATTTT. As protein: CASSLARASTDTQYF.